These 17 T cell receptor beta chains share one sample of origin, sequenced in a study of T cell responses to AZD1222 COVID-19 vaccine (dated by TCRdb to the early 2020s). According to the study, the label for this sample's time point signals: about 28 days (+/-7) after the second vaccine dose. Library creation used the immunoSEQ multiplex PCR assay. In its TCRdb copy, this immuneACCESS table keeps in-frame sequences only and misses some clones. Where compared with another copy, unresolved V genes explain less than half of these, and the others have no known cause. In this sample the table shows some 110,000 clones, roughly 86% of which occur a single time. In total, the top ten clones hold around 17% of the sample. The sample here was peripheral blood, taken 28 days after the second AZD1222 dose. All receptors derive from an adult who received the AZD1222 COVID-19 vaccine.

J is TRBJ1-6 and V is TRBV19; 8 bases agree with TRBD1. This CDR3 spans 14 amino acids. Unmatched junction bases numbered 14, after V lost 5 bases and J lost 17 bases. Germline loops: CDR1 LNHDA, CDR2 SQIVND (reference sequence). In nucleotides, the CDR3 is TGTGCCAGTAGTCGTGGACAGGGTTCACCCTGGTTCCACTTT. Its protein is CASSRGQGSPWFHF.

The rearrangement uses TRBV7-9 and TRBJ1-2, with D tentatively TRBD1 (6 bases). The germline V gene has CDR1 SEHNR and CDR2 FQNEAQ (reference sequence). V lost 5 bases and J lost 6, with 13 bases in between. There are 13 residues in the CDR3. The CDR3 loop is CASSVQGTHGYTF. As DNA, the CDR3 is TGTGCCAGCAGCGTACAGGGAACCCATGGCTACACCTTC.

This chain links TRBV7-2 with TRBJ2-2; the match to TRBD1 covers 11 bases. J gave up 1 base and V 5 bases, and 6 bases lay outside the gene matches. The germline gives CDR1 SGHTA, CDR2 FQGNSA. CDR3 length: 17 amino acids. The CDR3 coding sequence is TGTGCCAGCAGCCGGACAGGGGGCACCATGAACACCGGGGAGCTGTTTTTT. This translates into CASSRTGGTMNTGELFF. The full variable domain, in which reference TRBV7-2 and TRBJ2-2 provide the parts outside the CDR3, is GAGVSQSPSNKVTEKGKDVELRCDPISGHTALYWYRQSLGQGLEFLIYFQGNSAPDKSGLPSDRFSAERTGGSVSTLTIQRTQQEDSAVYLCASSRTGGTMNTGELFFGEGSRLTVL.

The chain couples TRBV27 to TRBJ1-5; 9 bases fit TRBD1. CDR1 is MNHEY, CDR2 SMNVEV, per germline (reference sequence). With 5 bases clipped from V and 1 base from J, the junction kept 3 bases outside the gene matches. This CDR3 contains 15 residues. The CDR3 region is CASSPGTGSNQPQHF. The CDR3, as DNA: TGTGCCAGCAGTCCCGGGACAGGGAGCAATCAGCCCCAGCATTTT.

V and J are TRBV7-2 and TRBJ2-2; no firm D call. The germline V and J ends were trimmed by 5 bases and 5 bases, with 15 bases remaining between them. Germline V CDR1 and CDR2: SGHTA, FQGNSA. This CDR3 has 15 amino acids. Here the CDR3 reads CASSVTRRGTGELFF. CDR3 coding DNA: TGTGCCAGCAGCGTCACCAGGCGTGGGACCGGGGAGCTGTTTTTT.

The rearrangement links TRBV19 to TRBJ1-1; TRBD1 matches at 9 bases. The germline V gene encodes CDR1 LNHDA and CDR2 SQIVND (reference sequence). V lost 2 bases, J lost 5 bases, and 15 bases stayed unmatched. The CDR3 runs 18 residues. CDR3 protein: CASSIRLPGQGSRTEAFF. CDR3 bases: TGTGCCAGTAGTATACGGCTCCCGGGACAGGGTTCGAGGACTGAAGCTTTCTTT.

This chain links TRBV4-3 with TRBJ2-2; perhaps D is TRBD1 or TRBD2 (5 bases each). The V gene's germline CDR1 is LGHNA and CDR2 YSLEER. CDR3 length: 20 residues. V lost 0 bases to trimming and J lost 1 base, with 21 bases between them. CDR3 DNA: TGCGCCAGCAGCCAAGACCTACCGGGACCCTGGGTCAAGAACACCGGGGAGCTGTTTTTT. It yields the protein CASSQDLPGPWVKNTGELFF.

CDR3 sequence reads: CRRDYGYTF. Written as DNA, the CDR3 is TGTAGACGGGACTATGGCTACACCTTC. V is TRBV19 and J is TRBJ1-2; D is undetermined. Germline CDR1 reads LNHDA; CDR2 reads SQIVND (reference sequence). The CDR3 has 9 residues.

The chain combines TRBV11-2 with TRBJ1-1; the D is unclear. V lost 3 bases, J lost 2 bases, and 7 bases lay in between. This CDR3 spans 13 amino acids. The germline gives CDR1 SGHAT, CDR2 FQNNGV. CDR3 sequence reads: CASSFGLNTEAFF. Written as DNA, the CDR3 is TGTGCCAGCAGCTTTGGATTAAACACTGAAGCTTTCTTT.

The chain links TRBV28 to TRBJ2-1; 7 bases line up with TRBD2. Unmatched junction bases numbered 3, after V lost 4 bases and J lost 0 bases. The CDR3 spans 15 residues. Germline V gene sequence: CDR1 MDHEN, CDR2 SYDVKM. CDR3 protein: CASSSIAGSYNEQFF. CDR3 bases: TGTGCCAGCAGTTCTATAGCGGGCTCCTACAATGAGCAGTTCTTC.

This clone appeared a single time. V usage is TRBV6-2 or TRBV6-3 and J usage is TRBJ2-7; TRBD2 agrees at 9 bases. This CDR3 is 17 amino acids long. The germline gives CDR1 MNHEY, CDR2 SVGEGT. J gave up 0 bases and V 0 bases, and 6 bases lay outside the gene matches. CDR3 bases: TGTGCCAGCAGTTACTCGTCTAGCGGGGATTACTCCTACGAGCAGTACTTC. This encodes CASSYSSSGDYSYEQYF.

This rearrangement joins TRBV6-5 to TRBJ1-5; D is possibly TRBD1 (5 bases). CDR1 and CDR2 from the germline V gene are MNHEY and SVGAGI. The CDR3 runs to 14 residues. V was trimmed by 7 bases and J by 5 bases, leaving 15 bases between them. CDR3 in DNA: TGTGCCAGCAACGGCAGGGAGGAATATCAGCCCCAGCATTTT. It translates to CASNGREEYQPQHF.

The CDR3 here is CASSAALGAYEQYF. Written as DNA, the CDR3 is TGTGCCAGCAGCGCGGCGCTAGGTGCCTACGAGCAGTACTTC. The V call is TRBV9, the J call TRBJ2-7; no firm D call. The CDR3 is 14 residues long. CDR1 is SGDLS, CDR2 YYNGEE, per germline. Trimming pared 3 bases from V and 2 bases from J, leaving 12 bases between.

The J gene is TRBJ1-1, the V gene TRBV5-6; D remains unclear. The V and J ends lost 4 bases and 5 bases respectively, with 18 bases between them. CDR1 is SGHDT, CDR2 YYEEEE, per germline. The length of the CDR3 is 15 residues. Here the CDR3 DNA reads TGTGCCAGCAGCCTGGATGGGGTCGGAAGGACTGAAGCTTTCTTT. Its translation: CASSLDGVGRTEAFF.

The CDR3 bases are TGTGCCAGCTCACTGGACAGGAGGAATTCACCCCTCCACTTT. Protein: CASSLDRRNSPLHF. The chain carries TRBV18 and TRBJ1-6; TRBD1 matches at 7 bases. Germline CDR1 is KGHSH and CDR2 is LQKENI. CDR3 length: 14 amino acids. V trimming: 4 bases; J trimming: 7 bases; junction bases outside the gene matches: 4.

The gene calls are TRBV7-9 and TRBJ2-1; 8 bases line up with TRBD1. Germline loops: CDR1 SEHNR, CDR2 FQNEAQ (reference sequence). CDR3 length: 17 amino acids. V dropped 5 bases and J dropped 0; count of bases not matched to a gene: 9. The CDR3, as DNA: TGTGCCAGCAGCCGACTCAGGGGGCAAGGCTCCTACAATGAGCAGTTCTTC. Residues: CASSRLRGQGSYNEQFF.

This clone was counted a single time. The chain carries TRBV11-3 and TRBJ1-1; weak D call: TRBD1 (5 bases). V was shortened by 5 bases and J by 1 base, with 14 bases between the two germline ends. This CDR3 contains 15 residues. Germline CDR1 SGHNT, CDR2 YENEEA. The CDR3 coding sequence is TGTGCCAGCAGCCCATCCGGGACGTCGAACACTGAAGCTTTCTTT. Amino acid sequence: CASSPSGTSNTEAFF. The whole variable domain, remainder taken from reference TRBV11-3 and TRBJ1-1, is EAGVVQSPRYKIIEKKQPVAFWCNPISGHNTLYWYLQNLGQGPELLIRYENEEAVDDSQLPKDRFSAERLKGVDSTLKIQPAELGDSAVYLCASSPSGTSNTEAFFGQGTRLTVV.